This TCR beta chain was captured by sequencing in a study of blood T cell repertoires in COVID-19. This table comes from immunoSEQ multiplex PCR, and its TCRdb copy is limited to in-frame clones, with some not included. The sample consists of 300,000 or so clones, 85% to 90% of them appearing once. V trimming: 0 bases; J trimming: 5 bases; junction bases outside the gene matches: 6. CDR3 length: 16 amino acids. Germline values: CDR1 SGHNT, CDR2 YYREEE (reference sequence). Sequenced material: peripheral blood. The clonotype comes from a woman in her 30s with COVID-19, enrolled during active disease. This rearrangement joins TRBV5-4 to TRBJ2-2; 8 nucleotides align to TRBD2. CDR3 sequence reads: CASSLDGTGGTGELFF. The CDR3, as DNA: TGTGCCAGCAGCTTGGATGGGACGGGGGGGACCGGGGAGCTGTTTTTT.